This TCR beta chain stems from a study of shared clonotypes between healthy human individuals. Study-level background: CD4 naive and CD4 memory each took three plates per donor, while CD8 naive took two and CD8 memory one. Overall study results and limits: Between several donors, naive CD4 clonotypes were shared at a level of about 5%. It was the non-shared clonotypes that had lower generation probabilities than clonotypes shared by all four donors.

CDR3 length equals 14 residues. The germline V and J ends were trimmed by 4 bases and 7 bases, with 18 bases remaining between them. The germline gives CDR1 SGHRS, CDR2 YFSETQ. Of note for this clone: The antigen is not known.

Genomic DNA from each subset was divided evenly over several immunoSEQ plates. The data were produced by immunoSEQ multiplex PCR, yet TCRdb's version contains in-frame clones alone and is incomplete. The sample lists some 500,000 clones, 95% to 96% occurring once. This TCR derives from a woman aged 25-40 years in good health. This chain links TRBV5-1 with TRBJ2-7; D is uncertain. Source material: naive CD4+ T cells sorted from blood. The subset is: CD45RA+ positively selected. CDR3 region: CASSGGEAPGEQYF. CDR3 DNA sequence: TGCGCCAGCAGCGGTGGGGAAGCGCCGGGTGAGCAGTACTTC.